Given below is one T cell receptor (beta chain) in context. Antigen specificity is unknown. Produced via immunoSEQ multiplex PCR; TCRdb's table is partial and in-frame only. The sample holds around 150,000 clones, roughly nine tenths seen once. These data belong to a study of cytomegalovirus exposure and HLA in healthy donors. From germline, CDR1 is GTSNPN and CDR2 SVGIG (reference sequence). The CDR3 loop spans 19 amino acids. Trimming removed 2 bases from V and 0 bases from J, with 26 bases in between. Overall study findings and caveats: In vitro checks showed that a few CMV-associated chains really do target CMV antigens.

The TCR sequence derives from a woman aged 18-29 years in good health and CMV-seropositive. Specimen: PBMCs. The genes are TRBV30 and TRBJ2-7; possibly TRBD1 for D (6 bases). CDR3 in DNA: TGTGCCTGGAGTCGTACAGGGAGAGGTTGGCCCCGTAGCTCCTACGAGCAGTACTTC. Residues: CAWSRTGRGWPRSSYEQYF.